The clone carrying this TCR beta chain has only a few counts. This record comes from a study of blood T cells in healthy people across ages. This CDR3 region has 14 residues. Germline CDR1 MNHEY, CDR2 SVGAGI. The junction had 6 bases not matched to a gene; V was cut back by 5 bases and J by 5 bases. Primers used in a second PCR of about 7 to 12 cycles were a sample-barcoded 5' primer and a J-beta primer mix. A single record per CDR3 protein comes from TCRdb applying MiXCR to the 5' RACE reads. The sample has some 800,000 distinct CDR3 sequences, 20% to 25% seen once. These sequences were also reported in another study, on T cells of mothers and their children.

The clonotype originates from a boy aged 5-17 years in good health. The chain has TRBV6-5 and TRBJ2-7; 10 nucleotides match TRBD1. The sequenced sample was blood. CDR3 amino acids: CASSRQGAQNEQYF. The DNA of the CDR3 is TGTGCCAGCAGTCGACAGGGGGCGCAGAACGAGCAGTACTTC.